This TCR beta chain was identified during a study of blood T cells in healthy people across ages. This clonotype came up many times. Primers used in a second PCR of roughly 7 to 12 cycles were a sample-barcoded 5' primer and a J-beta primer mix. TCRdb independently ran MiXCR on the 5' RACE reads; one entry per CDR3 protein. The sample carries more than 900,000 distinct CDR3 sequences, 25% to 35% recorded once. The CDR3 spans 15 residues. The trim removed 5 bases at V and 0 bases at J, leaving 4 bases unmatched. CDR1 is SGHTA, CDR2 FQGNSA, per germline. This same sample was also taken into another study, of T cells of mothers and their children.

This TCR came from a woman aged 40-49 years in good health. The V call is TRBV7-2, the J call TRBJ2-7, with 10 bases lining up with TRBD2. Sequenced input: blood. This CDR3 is CASSTGLANSYEQYF. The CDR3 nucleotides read TGTGCCAGCAGCACGGGACTAGCGAACTCCTACGAGCAGTACTTC.